This TCR beta chain was sequenced during a study of blood T cells in healthy people across ages. Whole-study context: In model experiments, template switching was able to capture about one barcoded beta molecule for every two T cells that were present.

Study-level results: Lack of knowledge of donor CMV status possibly confounded expanded clonotype changes.

Through a sample-barcoded 5' primer and a J-beta primer mix, a second PCR was run for roughly 7 to 11 cycles. TCRdb independently ran MiXCR on the 5' RACE reads; one entry per CDR3 protein. The data hold hundreds of thousands of distinct CDR3 sequences, with 62% observed a single time. CDR1 and CDR2 (germline): SGHRS, YFSETQ. The CDR3 contains 18 residues. About this clonotype: What it recognizes is unknown.

This sequence joins TRBV5-1 and TRBJ2-7, with 15 bases fitting TRBD2. The J call may be in error: the DNA end matches TRBJ2-5 better. The sequencing sample was made of blood. The receptor's source is a man aged 25 to 45 in good health. This chain's CDR3 is CASSPGLAGGAKKETQYF. The CDR3 bases are TGCGCCAGCAGCCCAGGACTAGCGGGGGGGGCAAAAAAAGAGACCCAGTACTTC.